The 20 T cell receptor beta chains presented below share a single source sample, sequenced in a study of T-cell reconstitution after alpha-beta-depleted transplantation in children listed by TCRdb under 2016. Libraries came from PCR. TCRdb lists the instrument as Illumina HiSeq 2500. Molecular barcoding was employed in the preparation of TCR libraries, with unique molecular identifiers being used to normalize TCRbeta repertoire quantification. TCRdb reprocessing: public reads trimmed at Q25 with fastp, clones called with MiXCR, in-frame beta chains kept. Rows with a matching CDR3 protein are joined into one entry that keeps the most common DNA and genes. The sample table lists about 1,000,000 distinct CDR3 sequences, roughly 29% of them with a count of one. The ten top clones hold 28% of the sample. The treatment or condition tag for this specimen amounts to: allogeneic hematopoietic cell transplantation with graft depleted of TCRalphabeta T cells and CD19 B cells.

The starting material was PBMCs, mostly from graft donor cells, obtained 360 days after TCRalphabeta/CD19-depleted stem cell transplant. The receptors come from a boy younger than two who had a stem cell transplant for SCID, so the T cells may come from the graft donor.

The V and J genes are TRBV7-1 and TRBJ1-1; D is undetermined. TRBV7-1 is flagged as an ORF with uncertain function. The V and J ends lost 5 bases and 1 base respectively, with 11 bases between them. This CDR3 comprises 14 residues. CDR3 residues: CASSPIGTNTEAFF. The DNA of the CDR3 is TGTGCCAGCAGCCCAATAGGAACGAACACTGAAGCTTTCTTT.

Ten or more counts support this clonotype. The V call is TRBV3-1, the J call TRBJ2-5; the D gene is possibly TRBD2 (6 bases). The V and J ends lost 6 bases and 3 bases respectively, with 23 bases between them. In germline, CDR1 is LGHDT, CDR2 YNNKEL (reference sequence). The CDR3 is 17 residues long. The CDR3 spells CASSPLLGGEGEETQYF. CDR3 nucleotides: TGTGCCAGCAGTCCCCTTTTGGGGGGTGAGGGCGAAGAGACCCAGTACTTC.

J is TRBJ2-1 and V is TRBV12-3 or TRBV12-4; maybe TRBD1 (6 bases). With 2 bases removed from V and 5 bases from J, the gap between germline ends came to 10 bases. The CDR3 runs 14 residues. The CDR3 loop is CASSLNRADNEQFF. In DNA form, the CDR3 reads TGTGCCAGCAGTTTAAACAGGGCGGACAATGAGCAGTTCTTC.

The chain links TRBV5-5 to TRBJ2-2; TRBD2 matches 8 bases. The CDR3 spans 18 residues. Looked up from germline, CDR1 is SGHKS and CDR2 is YYEKEE (reference sequence). Trimming took 0 bases from V and 3 from J; bases not matched to a gene: 10. The CDR3: CASSLGLTGGPDTGELFF. The CDR3 nucleotides are TGTGCCAGCAGCTTGGGTCTGACGGGGGGGCCGGACACCGGGGAGCTGTTTTTT. Filled out from reference TRBV5-5 and TRBJ2-2, the complete variable domain reads DAGVTQSPTHLIKTRGQQVTLRCSPISGHKSVSWYQQVLGQGPQFIFQYYEKEERGRGNFPDRFSARQFPNYSSELNVNALLLGDSALYLCASSLGLTGGPDTGELFFGEGSRLTVL.

The chain combines TRBV5-1 with TRBJ2-3; D may be TRBD1 (6 bases). Trimming removed 0 bases at V and 3 bases at J, with 11 bases between. Germline assignment: CDR1 SGHRS and CDR2 YFSETQ. The CDR3 is 15 amino acids. CDR3 nucleotide sequence: TGCGCCAGCAGCTTGGCAGGGGTGAGGACAGATACGCAGTATTTT. Translating gives CASSLAGVRTDTQYF.

This rearrangement joins TRBV12-3 or TRBV12-4 to TRBJ2-7; D not resolved. The CDR3 consists of 13 residues. The ends were cut back, 6 bases at V and 0 bases at J, with 9 bases in the middle. The CDR3 bases are TGTGCCAGCAGCCCCAGGTTCTCCTACGAGCAGTACTTC. Protein: CASSPRFSYEQYF.

The gene calls are TRBV28 and TRBJ2-4, with 8 bases lining up with TRBD1. CDR1 and CDR2 from the germline V gene are MDHEN and SYDVKM. Trimming removed 6 bases from V and 15 bases from J; junction bases left unmatched: 19. This CDR3 has 15 amino acids. The CDR3 bases are TGTGCCAGCAGCAATGCAGGGGGCGCAGGGGTTACGTGGTACTTC. It yields the protein CASSNAGGAGVTWYF.

This clonotype was counted at least ten times. This chain uses TRBV12-3 or TRBV12-4 with TRBJ2-1; 7 positions match TRBD2. V was clipped by 6 bases and J by 3 bases; unmatched bases: 8. The CDR3 contains 15 residues. In nucleotides, the CDR3 is TGTGCCAGCAGCGCCCCGCTAGCGGTCTACAATGAGCAGTTCTTC. Amino acids: CASSAPLAVYNEQFF.

The CDR3 region is CASSKEGEGAPTERHSYEQYF. CDR3 DNA sequence: TGTGCCAGCAGCAAAGAAGGCGAGGGGGCCCCGACTGAACGCCACTCCTACGAGCAGTACTTC. The chain employs TRBV21-1 and TRBJ2-7; the D call of TRBD1 is as the table states it, not checked on the DNA. TRBV21-1 is a listed pseudogene. This CDR3 spans 21 amino acids.

This clonotype was picked up a small number of times. The chain combines TRBV10-3 with TRBJ2-2; no reliable D call. CDR1 and CDR2 (germline): ENHRY, SYGVKD. V lost 0 bases to trimming and J lost 4 bases, with 9 bases between them. The CDR3 consists of 15 residues. The CDR3 reads CAISESGHRTGELFF. In nucleotides, the CDR3 is TGTGCCATCAGTGAGTCAGGGCACCGCACCGGGGAGCTGTTTTTT.

The chain joins TRBV29-1 to TRBJ1-2; D gene uncertain. Germline lookup yields CDR1 SQVTM and CDR2 ANQGSEA. Trimming took off 4 bases at V and 4 bases at J, with 7 bases between the two ends. This CDR3 contains 11 residues. As DNA, the CDR3 is TGCAGCGTTGTGGGCCTCTATGGCTACACCTTC. Residues: CSVVGLYGYTF.

This clonotype was counted at least ten times. J is TRBJ2-5 and V is TRBV28; D might be TRBD1 or TRBD2, each matching 5 bases. The germline V gene encodes CDR1 MDHEN and CDR2 SYDVKM. The CDR3 is 15 residues long. Trimming pared 3 bases from V and 1 base from J, leaving 12 bases between. As DNA, the CDR3 is TGTGCCAGCAGTTTGGGGACCGTACCCCAAGAGACCCAGTACTTC. Its translation: CASSLGTVPQETQYF.

In this sample, this clonotype turned up once. The V call is TRBV9, the J call TRBJ1-1; D is ambiguous. CDR1 and CDR2 (germline): SGDLS, YYNGEE. Trimming pared 5 bases from V and 8 bases from J, leaving 16 bases between. This CDR3 spans 13 amino acids. The CDR3 sequence is CASSNLKNREAFF. The CDR3 DNA sequence: TGTGCCAGCAGTAATCTTAAGAACCGGGAAGCTTTCTTT.

The sample holds a few counts of this clonotype. The J gene is TRBJ2-1, the V gene TRBV7-2; 8 bases agree with TRBD2. The length of the CDR3 is 17 residues. The germline V gene encodes CDR1 SGHTA and CDR2 FQGNSA. Unmatched junction bases numbered 14, after V lost 3 bases and J lost 7 bases. The CDR3 loop reads CASSFWGTGGFRNEQFF. DNA of the CDR3: TGTGCCAGCAGCTTTTGGGGGACGGGGGGGTTTAGGAATGAGCAGTTCTTC.

The chain recombines TRBV12-3 or TRBV12-4 with TRBJ2-5; D possibly uses TRBD1 or TRBD2 (6 bases each). The V end lost 3 bases, the J end lost 5 bases, and 16 bases lay between the germline ends. This CDR3 spans 15 amino acids. CDR3 coding DNA: TGTGCCAGCAGTTTCTTAATAGGGGGGAAGGAGACCCAGTACTTC. Translation: CASSFLIGGKETQYF.

This clonotype has just a few counts. The CDR3 DNA sequence: TGCGCCAGCAGCTTTGGAGGGGGCCGCACCGGGGAGCTGTTTTTT. Translating it yields CASSFGGGRTGELFF. The V gene is TRBV5-1, the J gene TRBJ2-2, with a possible D match to TRBD1 (7 bases). CDR1 is SGHRS, CDR2 YFSETQ, per germline. This CDR3 has 15 amino acids. The V gene lost 2 bases and the J gene lost 4 bases, with 12 bases spanning the gap.

This clonotype has more than one count but fewer than ten. The chain couples TRBV24-1 to TRBJ2-1; 8 nucleotides line up with TRBD1. The CDR3 is 12 amino acids. CDR1 and CDR2 from the germline V gene are KGHDR and SFDVKD. Trimming took 4 bases from V and 13 from J; bases not matched to a gene: 5. CDR3 residues: CATSDPDRGQFF. The CDR3 nucleotides read TGTGCCACCAGTGACCCCGACAGGGGCCAGTTCTTC.

V usage is TRBV3-1 and J usage is TRBJ2-1, with D possibly TRBD1 on 6 matching bases. The V gene lost 3 bases and the J gene lost 7 bases, with 19 bases spanning the gap. This CDR3 comprises 16 residues. The germline V gene has CDR1 LGHDT and CDR2 YNNKEL (reference sequence). The CDR3 nucleotides read TGTGCCAGCAGCCACCCCAGGCTAGGGGGTGGGAATGAGCAGTTCTTC. Translated: CASSHPRLGGGNEQFF.

In its sample, this clonotype was seen a few times. The chain employs TRBV12-3 or TRBV12-4 and TRBJ2-3, with 10 positions matching TRBD2. CDR3 length equals 15 residues. With V trimmed by 6 bases and J by 1 base, 4 bases remained unmatched. Here the CDR3 DNA reads TGTGCCAGCAGGTACCTAGCGGGGGGCACAGATACGCAGTATTTT. Translated, it gives CASRYLAGGTDTQYF.

CDR3 protein: CASKTGDRGWNEQFF. In nucleotides, the CDR3 is TGTGCCAGCAAAACCGGGGACAGGGGATGGAATGAGCAGTTCTTC. V and J are TRBV28 and TRBJ2-1, with TRBD1 matching over 10 bases. This CDR3 is 15 amino acids long. V trimming: 7 bases; J trimming: 7 bases; junction bases outside the gene matches: 10. Germline V gene lookup returns CDR1 MDHEN and CDR2 SYDVKM.